This TCR beta chain emerged from a study of yellow fever vaccine responses in identical twins. This clonotype showed up just once. Its antigen is still unknown. Germline V lookup: CDR1 LGHDT, CDR2 YNNKEL (reference sequence). The V and J ends lost 0 bases and 5 bases respectively, with 10 bases between them. CDR3 length: 14 residues. TCRdb itself ran the RT-PCR reads through MiXCR, one entry per CDR3 protein. The sample lists roughly 4,700 distinct CDR3 sequences; approximately 85% were seen once. Study findings and constraints: Reportedly, twins' vaccine T cell responses looked partly convergent and partly personalized.

This chain joins TRBV3-1 and TRBJ2-5; D might be TRBD1 (5 bases). The receptor was derived from a woman in her late teens or twenties who received the yellow fever vaccine. The sample was T cells from blood (PBMCs), unsorted or a sorted subset (not recorded which), taken before or after yellow fever vaccination (not recorded which). The CDR3 region has the DNA TGTGCCAGCAGCCAAGAAGGGGCCGGGGAGACCCAGTACTTC. Protein sequence: CASSQEGAGETQYF.